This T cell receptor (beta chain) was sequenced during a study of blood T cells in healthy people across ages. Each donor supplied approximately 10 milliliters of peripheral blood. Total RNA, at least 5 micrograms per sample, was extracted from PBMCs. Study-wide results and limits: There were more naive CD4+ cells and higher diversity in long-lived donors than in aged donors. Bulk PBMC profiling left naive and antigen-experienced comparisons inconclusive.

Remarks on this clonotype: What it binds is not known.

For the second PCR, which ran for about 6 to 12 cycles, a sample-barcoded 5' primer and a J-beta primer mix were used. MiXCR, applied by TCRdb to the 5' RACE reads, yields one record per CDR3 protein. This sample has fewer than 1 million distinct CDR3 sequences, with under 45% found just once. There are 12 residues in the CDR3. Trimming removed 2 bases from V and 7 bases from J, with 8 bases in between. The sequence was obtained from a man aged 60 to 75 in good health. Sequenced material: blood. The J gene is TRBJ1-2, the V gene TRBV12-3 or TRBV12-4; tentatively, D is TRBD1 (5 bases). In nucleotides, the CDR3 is TGTGCCAGCAGTTTATCCAGGGCTGGCTACACCTTC. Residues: CASSLSRAGYTF.